Sequencing of this T cell receptor beta chain was carried out in a study of T-cell memory formation after mild COVID-19. The CDR3 totals 13 residues. The germline gives CDR1 DFQATT, CDR2 SNEGSKA (reference sequence). Trimming cost V 6 bases and J 8 bases; bases outside gene matches: 7. This clonotype was counted a few times. Its specificity is not known. Findings and limits, study-wide: Contracting clones from day 15 to 85 showed balanced CD4/CD8; later expanders favored CD4+.

Amplification by 5'RACE using constant-segment primers produced TCR alpha and TCR beta cDNA libraries that carried sample barcodes and UMIs. TCRdb re-analysed the 5' RACE reads in MiXCR, keeping a single row per CDR3 protein. This sample yields 450,000 or so distinct CDR3 sequences, of which around 18% are seen a single time; 7.5% to 9.5% belongs to the top ten. The chain links TRBV20-1 to TRBJ1-2; 12 nucleotides agree with TRBD1. The source is an adult woman who had mild COVID-19 (a few samples of this study predate the infection). Cell type and time point are not known. The sequencing sample was made of PBMCs or a T cell subset sorted from them (not recorded which). DNA for the CDR3: TGCAGTGCACGGGACAGGGGGCGCAAGGGCTACACCTTC. It codes for CSARDRGRKGYTF.